Below are 13 T cell receptor beta chains sequenced from a single sample in a study of blood T cell repertoires in COVID-19. Libraries were prepared by immunoSEQ multiplex PCR; TCRdb keeps only in-frame clonotypes and omits some of them. The repertoire consists of 220,000 or so clones, with over 75% occurring once and the leading ten covering 3% to 4%. The sequenced sample was PBMCs or T cells enriched from blood (not recorded which). The source of these receptors is a woman aged 55-75 years who had recovered from COVID-19.

CDR3 protein: CASSIQGAITEAFF. CDR3 DNA: TGTGCCAGTAGTATACAGGGGGCCATCACTGAAGCTTTCTTT. The chain carries TRBV19 and TRBJ1-1, with TRBD1 identical over 8 bases. The CDR3 totals 14 residues. V lost 2 bases and J lost 4; bases outside the gene matches: 3. Germline V gene data show CDR1 as LNHDA and CDR2 as SQIVND (reference sequence).

The V gene is TRBV7-3, the J gene TRBJ2-7; maybe TRBD2 (5 bases). Germline values: CDR1 SGHTA, CDR2 FQGTGA. The CDR3 loop spans 13 amino acids. V was cut by 5 bases and J by 5 bases, with 13 bases left in between. The CDR3 DNA reads as TGTGCCAGCAGCCCGGGGTCCCTCCACGAGCAGTACTTC. Its translation: CASSPGSLHEQYF.

The chain has TRBV14 and TRBJ2-4; D unclear. The CDR3 sequence is 13 residues long. The germline V and J ends were trimmed by 1 base and 6 bases, with 7 bases remaining between them. Looked up from germline, CDR1 is SGHDN and CDR2 is FVKESK. CDR3 protein: CASSQVASNIQYF. The CDR3 nucleotides are TGTGCCAGCAGCCAAGTTGCGTCAAACATTCAGTACTTC.

The chain uses TRBV18 and TRBJ1-1, with D uncertain. The ends were cut back, 2 bases at V and 0 bases at J, with 7 bases in the middle. There are 14 residues in the CDR3. Germline V gene sequence: CDR1 KGHSH, CDR2 LQKENI. The CDR3 region has the DNA TGTGCCAGCTCACCAGCAGATATGAACACTGAAGCTTTCTTT. Translating it yields CASSPADMNTEAFF.

The chain carries TRBV7-9 and TRBJ1-5; no definite D call. CDR1 is SEHNR, CDR2 FQNEAQ, per germline (reference sequence). CDR3 length equals 13 residues. Trimming shortened V by 3 bases and J by 6 bases, and 9 bases separated the two germline ends. As DNA, the CDR3 is TGTGCCAGCAGCTTTGGTCCACTTCAGCCCCAGCATTTT. Translated, it gives CASSFGPLQPQHF.

The chain links TRBV7-2 to TRBJ2-2, with 13 nucleotides matching TRBD2. The CDR3 runs 18 residues. Losses at the gene ends were 4 bases for V and 1 base for J; bases not matched to a gene: 6. Germline V lookup: CDR1 SGHTA, CDR2 FQGNSA. The CDR3 reads CASSSRLAGGQNTGELFF. In DNA, the CDR3 is TGTGCCAGCAGCTCCCGACTAGCGGGGGGACAGAACACCGGGGAGCTGTTTTTT.

This clone was recorded only once. This chain links TRBV6-2 or TRBV6-3 with TRBJ1-4; 8 bases map to TRBD1. This CDR3 contains 15 residues. V lost 6 bases and J lost 7; bases outside the gene matches: 10. Per the germline V gene, CDR1 is MNHEY and CDR2 is SVGEGT. CDR3 region: CASSRRGQGSEKLFF. The CDR3 DNA sequence: TGTGCCAGCAGCCGCCGTGGACAGGGAAGTGAAAAACTGTTTTTT.

The V call is TRBV6-5, the J call TRBJ1-1; TRBD1 might be the D (5 bases). Germline assignment: CDR1 MNHEY and CDR2 SVGAGI. V was cut by 2 bases and J by 3 bases, with 10 bases left in between. The CDR3 has 14 residues. CDR3 loop: CASSYAWGDTEAFF. The CDR3 DNA reads as TGTGCCAGCAGTTACGCCTGGGGGGACACTGAAGCTTTCTTT.

The chain carries TRBV30 and TRBJ1-1, with no clear D. The length of the CDR3 is 14 residues. CDR1 GTSNPN and CDR2 SVGIG come from the germline V gene (reference sequence). V was trimmed by 3 bases and J by 0 bases, leaving 11 bases between them. CDR3: CAWSPGGLNTEAFF. DNA for the CDR3: TGTGCCTGGAGCCCGGGAGGGCTGAACACTGAAGCTTTCTTT.

This sequence joins TRBV7-3 and TRBJ1-1; D might be TRBD1 (6 bases). Germline V gives CDR1 SGHTA, CDR2 FQGTGA. With 5 bases removed from V and 1 base from J, the gap between germline ends came to 14 bases. The CDR3 runs 15 residues. The DNA for the CDR3 is TGTGCCAGCAGCCCCGGCGACAGGCGGAACACTGAAGCTTTCTTT. It specifies CASSPGDRRNTEAFF.

This clone has just one count. J is TRBJ1-2 and V is TRBV7-3, with 12 bases that match TRBD1. The CDR3 contains 14 residues. CDR1 is SGHTA and CDR2 is FQGTGA in the germline V gene. V lost 5 bases to trimming and J lost 7 bases; unmatched junction nucleotides: 5. CDR3: CASSPGTGGSGYTF. The CDR3 bases are TGTGCCAGCAGCCCCGGGACAGGGGGCAGTGGCTACACCTTC.

This CDR3 is CASSLAGAGSGYTF. CDR3 bases: TGTGCCAGCAGCTTAGCAGGTGCGGGGAGCGGCTACACCTTC. The V gene is TRBV7-9, the J gene TRBJ1-2; D remains unclear. The ends were cut back, 0 bases at V and 8 bases at J, with 13 bases in the middle. The germline gives CDR1 SEHNR, CDR2 FQNEAQ (reference sequence). The CDR3 is 14 amino acids.

The V and J genes are TRBV6-5 and TRBJ1-2; D might be TRBD1 (6 bases). CDR3 length: 16 residues. The germline CDR1 and CDR2 sequences are MNHEY and SVGAGI. Trimming left V 3 bases short and J 6 bases short, with 20 bases between. The CDR3 loop reads CASSYQRLAGVHGYTF. The CDR3 DNA reads TGTGCCAGCAGTTATCAAAGGCTCGCAGGGGTCCATGGCTACACCTTC.